Below are 27 T cell receptor beta chains sequenced from a single sample in a study of shared T cell receptors in the human thymus. Some clones are missing from TCRdb's copy, which holds only in-frame ones; the method was immunoSEQ multiplex PCR. The data hold 500,000 to 850,000 clones, with 80% to 90% observed a single time. This same sample was also taken into another study, of human thymus T cells.

The sample comprised thymocytes. Receptors were obtained from a boy under two years old with a congenital heart defect.

This chain connects TRBV12-5 to TRBJ2-1; 10 positions match TRBD2. There are 16 residues in the CDR3. Germline V lookup: CDR1 LGHNT, CDR2 FRNRAP. The V and J ends lost 6 bases and 1 base, in that order; junction bases with no gene match: 6. CDR3: CASGRVAGGSYNEQFF. The CDR3, as DNA: TGTGCTAGTGGGCGCGTAGCGGGAGGTTCCTACAATGAGCAGTTCTTC.

V usage is TRBV27 and J usage is TRBJ1-1; D unclear. The CDR3 runs to 17 residues. V was pared by 2 bases and J by 1 base, with 17 bases between. Germline CDR1 and CDR2: MNHEY and SMNVEV (reference sequence). CDR3 DNA sequence: TGTGCCAGCAGTTTAGGCAAGAGGGCCCGGGGGAACACTGAAGCTTTCTTT. Amino acid sequence: CASSLGKRARGNTEAFF.

The V and J genes are TRBV20-1 and TRBJ1-1, with a weak D call TRBD1 (5 bases). CDR1 DFQATT and CDR2 SNEGSKA come from the germline V gene (reference sequence). Between the trimmed V and J ends, which lost 0 bases and 11 bases, there was a span of 10 bases. CDR3 length: 11 residues. The CDR3 region has the DNA TGCAGTGCTAGAGAGGGGGGATCCGCTTTCTTT. Translating it yields CSAREGGSAFF.

The rearrangement uses TRBV6-5 and TRBJ2-7; a possible D gene is TRBD2 (5 bases). Germline loops: CDR1 MNHEY, CDR2 SVGAGI. The CDR3 covers 15 residues. V dropped 0 bases and J dropped 0 bases, with 9 bases sitting between them. CDR3 sequence (DNA): TGTGCCAGCAGTTACTCACCGGACTCCTCCTACGAGCAGTACTTC. Translation gives CASSYSPDSSYEQYF.

V usage is TRBV4-1 and J usage is TRBJ2-7, with 9 bases identical to TRBD1. Germline lookup yields CDR1 MGHRA and CDR2 YSYEKL. The trim removed 0 bases at V and 3 bases at J, leaving 12 bases unmatched. The CDR3 length is 18 residues. CDR3 bases: TGCGCCAGCAGCCAAGATTACCCGGACAGGGGAGGCCTCTACGAGCAGTACTTC. It specifies CASSQDYPDRGGLYEQYF.

V is TRBV28 and J is TRBJ2-1; D is possibly TRBD2 (6 bases). This CDR3 contains 16 residues. The V end was cut by 2 bases, the J end by 4 bases, with 15 bases between. CDR1 and CDR2 from the germline V gene are MDHEN and SYDVKM. The CDR3, as DNA: TGTGCCAGCAGTTTAATCAACGGGGAGGAGTACAATGAGCAGTTCTTC. Its translation is CASSLINGEEYNEQFF.

The chain is built from TRBV25-1 and TRBJ2-2; D gene unclear. The CDR3 is made up of 14 amino acids. The V end was cut by 0 bases, the J end by 5 bases, with 7 bases between. The germline V gene encodes CDR1 MGHDK and CDR2 SYGVNS. CDR3 in amino acids: CASSEYRVTGELFF. Written as DNA, the CDR3 is TGTGCCAGCAGTGAATATCGAGTAACCGGGGAGCTGTTTTTT.

The rearrangement uses TRBV11-2 and TRBJ2-7, with D perhaps TRBD1 (6 bases). Germline CDR1 reads SGHAT; CDR2 reads FQNNGV. Trimming took off 1 base at V and 0 bases at J, with 10 bases between the two ends. This CDR3 region has 15 residues. The CDR3 here is CASSLGTENSYEQYF. The CDR3 DNA reads as TGTGCCAGCAGCTTAGGGACAGAAAACTCCTACGAGCAGTACTTC. Using reference TRBV11-2 and TRBJ2-7 for the parts outside the CDR3, the full variable domain is EAGVAQSPRYKIIEKRQSVAFWCNPISGHATLYWYQQILGQGPKLLIQFQNNGVVDDSQLPKDRFSAERLKGVDSTLKIQPAKLEDSAVYLCASSLGTENSYEQYFGPGTRLTVT.

Comment on this clone: Other nucleotide sequences in the sample specify the same CDR3. The chain carries TRBV20-1 and TRBJ2-3; D gene ambiguous. Germline assignment: CDR1 DFQATT and CDR2 SNEGSKA (reference sequence). There are 11 residues in the CDR3. V gave up 0 bases and J gave up 5 bases, with 3 bases separating them. The CDR3 coding sequence is TGCAGTGCTAGAGACCGAGATACGCAGTATTTT. It is translated as CSARDRDTQYF.

The rearrangement links TRBV5-4 to TRBJ2-3, with TRBD2 matching over 9 bases. CDR1 is SGHNT and CDR2 is YYREEE in the germline V gene (reference sequence). CDR3 size: 17 residues. Trimming at V came to 3 bases and at J to 4 bases, leaving 12 bases not matched to a gene. This chain's CDR3 is CASSSKRGAGGADTQYF. Written as DNA, the CDR3 is TGTGCCAGCAGCTCTAAACGAGGGGCGGGGGGGGCAGATACGCAGTATTTT.

The chain is built from TRBV5-6 and TRBJ1-2; D is perhaps TRBD1 (6 bases). The CDR3 covers 13 residues. In germline, CDR1 is SGHDT, CDR2 YYEEEE. Trimming shortened V by 4 bases and J by 7 bases, and 14 bases separated the two germline ends. The CDR3: CASSRDTVCGYTF. DNA for the CDR3: TGTGCCAGCAGCCGGGACACCGTCTGTGGCTACACCTTC.

The V call is TRBV28, the J call TRBJ1-5, with D possibly matching TRBD1 (6 bases). CDR1 MDHEN and CDR2 SYDVKM come from the germline V gene. CDR3 length equals 15 residues. V dropped 5 bases and J dropped 9 bases, with 20 bases sitting between them. The DNA for the CDR3 is TGTGCCAGCAGTCCCCCCCCGCAGGGGTGGTTGCCCCAGCATTTT. The encoded protein is CASSPPPQGWLPQHF.

The chain links TRBV27 to TRBJ2-1, with 10 bases that match TRBD1. Germline CDR1 and CDR2: MNHEY and SMNVEV (reference sequence). The CDR3 consists of 17 residues. V was pared by 5 bases and J by 6 bases, with 13 bases of the junction left unmatched. The CDR3 nucleotides are TGTGCCAGCAGTCCTACCCTGCGGACAGGGGGTATCAATGAGCAGTTCTTC. Translating gives CASSPTLRTGGINEQFF.

The CDR3: CASRPRQGTTGELFF. Here the CDR3 DNA reads TGTGCCAGCAGACCGAGACAGGGGACCACCGGGGAGCTGTTTTTT. The rearrangement links TRBV27 to TRBJ2-2; TRBD1 matches at 8 bases. The CDR3 loop spans 15 amino acids. The V segment lost 6 bases and the J segment 4 bases; nucleotides outside the gene matches: 7. The V gene's germline CDR1 is MNHEY and CDR2 SMNVEV (reference sequence).

The rearrangement joins TRBV5-6 to TRBJ2-1; D is perhaps TRBD2 (6 bases). V was cut by 2 bases and J by 1 base, with 10 bases left in between. Germline CDR1 SGHDT, CDR2 YYEEEE. This CDR3 has 15 amino acids. The CDR3 region has the DNA TGTGCCAGCAGCTTTCGGAGGGCGTCCTACAATGAGCAGTTCTTC. Its protein is CASSFRRASYNEQFF.

The rearrangement uses TRBV6-4 and TRBJ2-1, with 9 bases identical to TRBD2. The CDR3 is 16 amino acids. Germline values: CDR1 MRHNA, CDR2 SNTAGT. Trimming removed 6 bases from V and 7 bases from J; junction bases left unmatched: 13. Here the CDR3 reads CASSPIGRLAANEQFF. The CDR3 DNA sequence: TGTGCCAGCAGCCCGATAGGAAGACTAGCGGCAAATGAGCAGTTCTTC.

The chain uses TRBV4-3 and TRBJ2-1, with 7 positions matching TRBD1. This CDR3 contains 15 residues. The germline V gene has CDR1 LGHNA and CDR2 YSLEER. The V and J ends lost 4 bases and 5 bases, in that order; junction bases with no gene match: 8. The CDR3 bases are TGCGCCAGCAGCCCCCGGGACAGCGAACACAATGAGCAGTTCTTC. This translates into CASSPRDSEHNEQFF.

This chain uses TRBV25-1 with TRBJ1-1; D gene uncertain. The CDR3 runs 12 residues. Germline CDR1 and CDR2: MGHDK and SYGVNS. The germline V and J ends were trimmed by 3 bases and 2 bases, with 4 bases remaining between them. Here the CDR3 reads CASSDFNTEAFF. The CDR3 DNA follows: TGTGCCAGCAGTGACTTCAACACTGAAGCTTTCTTT.

The chain couples TRBV4-3 to TRBJ1-1, with TRBD1 identical over 8 bases. With V trimmed by 3 bases and J by 3 bases, 9 bases remained unmatched. This CDR3 comprises 16 residues. CDR1 is LGHNA and CDR2 is YSLEER in the germline V gene. The CDR3 reads CASSQRQGMVYTEAFF. Written as DNA, the CDR3 is TGCGCCAGCAGCCAGAGACAGGGGATGGTATACACTGAAGCTTTCTTT.

This clone was observed once. V and J are TRBV25-1 and TRBJ2-3, with D hard to call. Germline V gene data show CDR1 as MGHDK and CDR2 as SYGVNS. The CDR3 has 15 residues. V was shortened by 1 base and J by 2 bases, with 10 bases between the two germline ends. In DNA, the CDR3 is TGTGCCAGCAGTGAATTGCCGACATTCACAGATACGCAGTATTTT. It encodes CASSELPTFTDTQYF.

The sample holds a few counts of this clone. The chain links TRBV28 to TRBJ1-3; maybe TRBD1 (5 bases). V was pared by 6 bases and J by 3 bases, with 6 bases between. The CDR3 covers 12 residues. Germline CDR1 reads MDHEN; CDR2 reads SYDVKM. The CDR3 DNA sequence: TGTGCCAGCAGGGACATTGGAAACACCATATATTTT. Encoded protein: CASRDIGNTIYF.

The chain's CDR3 is CASSHSGDEQYF. The CDR3, as DNA: TGCGCCAGCAGCCACAGTGGCGACGAGCAGTACTTC. This sequence joins TRBV5-1 and TRBJ2-7; no clear D gene. The V end was cut by 4 bases, the J end by 5 bases, with 10 bases between. The V gene's germline CDR1 is SGHRS and CDR2 YFSETQ. This CDR3 comprises 12 residues.

This clone was recorded once. This sequence joins TRBV6-5 and TRBJ2-5; D is possibly TRBD1 (6 bases). Germline-derived CDR1 and CDR2 are MNHEY and SVGAGI. Deletions cut 2 bases from V and 3 bases from J, with 13 bases between. This CDR3 is built from 15 residues. The CDR3: CASSYGTRGKETQYF. CDR3 coding DNA: TGTGCCAGCAGTTACGGGACAAGGGGGAAAGAGACCCAGTACTTC.

The rearrangement joins TRBV9 to TRBJ2-2; TRBD2 aligns across 9 bases. There are 17 residues in the CDR3. Germline CDR1 SGDLS, CDR2 YYNGEE. After removal of 6 bases from V and 1 base from J, the junction contained 10 bases not matched to a gene. The CDR3 region has the DNA TGTGCCAGCACTCGACTAGCGGAAGACTTGAACACCGGGGAGCTGTTTTTT. Residues: CASTRLAEDLNTGELFF.

The V and J genes are TRBV4-3 and TRBJ2-1, with D possibly matching TRBD2 (6 bases). Germline CDR1 is LGHNA and CDR2 is YSLEER. This CDR3 has 17 residues. V lost 0 bases, J lost 4 bases, and 16 bases lay in between. In DNA form, the CDR3 reads TGCGCCAGCAGCCAAGATGGAACCGGGACTCAATACAATGAGCAGTTCTTC. The encoded protein is CASSQDGTGTQYNEQFF.

In its sample, this clone was seen a few times. CDR3 in DNA: TGTGCCAGTAGTACGGGGAGGGACAGGGCGAACACTGAAGCTTTCTTT. As protein: CASSTGRDRANTEAFF. The gene calls are TRBV19 and TRBJ1-1, with 9 bases that match TRBD1. V gave up 4 bases and J gave up 1 base; unmatched junction bases: 7. The CDR3 is 16 amino acids. Looked up from germline, CDR1 is LNHDA and CDR2 is SQIVND (reference sequence).

The J gene is TRBJ2-5, the V gene TRBV25-1; D perhaps matches TRBD1 (6 bases). V lost 5 bases and J 2 bases, leaving 12 bases between the germline ends. CDR3 size: 14 residues. The germline CDR1 and CDR2 sequences are MGHDK and SYGVNS. The CDR3 coding sequence is TGTGCCAGCAGTAGACCGGGACAACAAGAGACCCAGTACTTC. The encoded protein is CASSRPGQQETQYF. Supplemented by reference TRBV25-1 and TRBJ2-5, the full variable domain reads EADIYQTPRYLVIGTGKKITLECSQTMGHDKMYWYQQDPGMELHLIHYSYGVNSTEKGDLSSESTVSRIRTEHFPLTLESARPSHTSQYLCASSRPGQQETQYFGPGTRLLVL.